What follows describes a single T cell receptor beta chain. The antigen it binds to is not known. Mismatch with germline at one junction end may stem from a read error. Additional DNA sequences in this sample encode the identical CDR3. The data derive from a study of OX40 agonist ivuxolimab in advanced cancers. A note on the overall study: Ivuxolimab was a fully human IgG2 agonistic monoclonal antibody targeting the costimulatory receptor OX40 (CD134). Of the approximately 50 dose-escalation patients, hepatocellular carcinoma was present in approximately 20, melanoma in approximately 15, renal cell carcinoma in 9 and head and neck cancer in 9. The purpose of peripheral TCRbeta sequencing was to test whether ivuxolimab changed TCR sequence diversity and led to clonal T-cell expansion. The dose-escalation cohort was roughly 80% male with a mean age of approximately 59 years, ranging from roughly 20 to 80. The paper covers the monotherapy dose-escalation part of the phase I ivuxolimab trial, which included N ≈ 52 patients. Intravenous ivuxolimab was administered to patients every 2 weeks at six dose levels: 0.01, 0.1, 0.3, 1.5, 3 and 10 mg/kg. Partial responses occurred in three dose-escalation patients: two with cutaneous melanoma and one with hepatocellular carcinoma. Prior anti-PD-1, anti-PD-L1 or anti-CTLA-4 therapy was permitted, and checkpoint inhibitors had been received by about two fifths of dose-escalation patients. The research as a whole found: Low levels of normalized T-cell clonal expansion were also seen in some patients who did not respond. Antigen specificity was not determined for the clonally expanded peripheral T cells. After ivuxolimab, more expanded clones were found on average in CD8+ T cells than in CD4+ T cells. Partial responders in the 0.1-3.0 mg/kg groups had among the lowest normalized peripheral clonal expansion, especially among CD8+ T cells. At doses from 0.1 to 3.0 mg/kg, clonal expansion was seen in both CD4+ and CD8+ blood T cells between baseline and week 6.

Genomic DNA was extracted from sorted cells for sequencing of the TCRbeta CDR3 region. TCRbeta CDR3 regions were sequenced using the immunoSEQ Assay. TCRdb retrieved this table from immuneACCESS and kept in-frame rearrangements only. Not all clones are present; in checked studies, unresolved V genes account for under half, and no reason is known for the remainder. This sample comprises roughly 71,000 clones, roughly 85% of them detected only once. The ten biggest clones cover about 0.83% of the sample. The germline V gene yields ENHRY for CDR1 and SYGVKD for CDR2. The cysteine opens and the phenylalanine closes a CDR3 of 15 amino acids. The DNA shown is the 45-base CDR3, in frame from base 1. Patients with autoimmune disease history or receiving systemic immunosuppression were excluded from the trial. Peripheral blood for TCR sequencing was drawn from every dose cohort at baseline, at cycle 4 day 1 and at cycle 7 day 1. The samples were drawn from a first-in-human, open-label, multicenter phase I dose-escalation trial of ivuxolimab. Adults with locally advanced or metastatic melanoma, renal cell carcinoma, hepatocellular carcinoma or head and neck squamous cell carcinoma were enrolled in the trial. Before TCR sequencing, CD4+ T cells and CD8+ T cells from peripheral blood were sorted into separate populations.

Sequencing used CD4+ or CD8+ T cells sorted from blood, obtained in a trial of the OX40 agonist ivuxolimab. The TCR sequence derives from an adult with an advanced solid tumor such as melanoma, head and neck, liver or kidney cancer. This chain is built from TRBV10-3 and TRBJ1-6; 7 of the junction bases match TRBD1. At the DNA level, the sequence is TGTGCTATCAGTCGTGAGGGACAGAATAATTCACCCCTCCACTTT. This encodes CAISREGQNNSPLHF.